This entry is about one T cell receptor (beta chain). Its antigen is not identified. This sample is part of a study of T cells in Graves' hyperthyroidism and ophthalmopathy. The TCR beta CDR3 regions underwent amplification using RNA transcripts as the source. The study used the HTBI primer set for a first-round RT-PCR of the TCR CDR3. TCRdb recomputed calls from the multiplex PCR reads with MiXCR, one row per CDR3 protein. The table lists 300,000 to 350,000 distinct CDR3 sequences, 15% to 20% of them singletons. Trimming took 4 bases from V and 2 from J, leaving 18 bases between them. Germline CDR1 reads SGHRS; CDR2 reads YFSETQ. The CDR3 spans 16 residues. General observations from the study: Using 13 V-J features, a model discriminated ophthalmopathy from stable hyperthyroidism.

In the ophthalmopathy cohort, Clinical Activity Score was at least 3, NOSPECS grade at least 4, and duration under 3 months. The chain employs TRBV5-1 and TRBJ2-5; tentative D call: TRBD2 (6 bases). This TCR derives from a middle-aged woman with Graves' ophthalmopathy. The source material was blood. CDR3 nucleotides: TGCGCCAGCAGCCAGGAGGGTACCCACAGACAAGAGACCCAGTACTTC. Its protein is CASSQEGTHRQETQYF.